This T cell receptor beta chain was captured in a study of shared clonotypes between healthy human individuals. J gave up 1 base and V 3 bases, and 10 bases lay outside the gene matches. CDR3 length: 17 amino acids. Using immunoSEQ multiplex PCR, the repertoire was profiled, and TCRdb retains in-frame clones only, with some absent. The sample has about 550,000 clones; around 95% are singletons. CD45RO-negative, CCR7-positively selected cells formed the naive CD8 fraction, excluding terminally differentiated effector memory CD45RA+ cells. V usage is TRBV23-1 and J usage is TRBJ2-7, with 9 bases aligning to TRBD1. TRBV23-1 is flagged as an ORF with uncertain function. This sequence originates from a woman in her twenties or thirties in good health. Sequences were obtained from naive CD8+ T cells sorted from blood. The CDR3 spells CASSQYSGTGLSYEQYF. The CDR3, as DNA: TGCGCCAGCAGTCAGTATTCCGGGACAGGGCTATCCTACGAGCAGTACTTC.